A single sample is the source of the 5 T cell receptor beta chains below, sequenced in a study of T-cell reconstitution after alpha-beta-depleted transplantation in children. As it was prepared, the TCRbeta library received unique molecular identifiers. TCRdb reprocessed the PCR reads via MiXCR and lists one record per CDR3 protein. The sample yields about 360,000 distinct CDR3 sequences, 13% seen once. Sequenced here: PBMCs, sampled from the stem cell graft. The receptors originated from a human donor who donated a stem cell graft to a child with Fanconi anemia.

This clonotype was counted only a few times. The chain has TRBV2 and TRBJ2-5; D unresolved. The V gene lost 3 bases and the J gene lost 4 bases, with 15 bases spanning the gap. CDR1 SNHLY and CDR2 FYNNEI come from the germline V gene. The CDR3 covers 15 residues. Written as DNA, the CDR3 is TGTGCCAGCAGTGATTGGGTGTTGGGTCGAGAGACCCAGTACTTC. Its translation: CASSDWVLGRETQYF.

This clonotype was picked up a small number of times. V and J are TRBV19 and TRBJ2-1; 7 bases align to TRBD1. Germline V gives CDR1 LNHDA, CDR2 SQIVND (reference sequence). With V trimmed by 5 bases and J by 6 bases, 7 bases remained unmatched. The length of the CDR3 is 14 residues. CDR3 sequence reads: CASSSQGDGNEQFF. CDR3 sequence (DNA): TGTGCCAGTAGTTCCCAGGGGGACGGCAATGAGCAGTTCTTC.

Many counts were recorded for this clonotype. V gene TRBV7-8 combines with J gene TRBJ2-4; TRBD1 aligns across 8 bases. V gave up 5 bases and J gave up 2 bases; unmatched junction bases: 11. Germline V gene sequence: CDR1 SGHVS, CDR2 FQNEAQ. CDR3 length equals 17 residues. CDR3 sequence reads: CASSGSPGGATKNIQYF. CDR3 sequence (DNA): TGTGCCAGCAGCGGCTCACCAGGGGGCGCAACCAAAAACATTCAGTACTTC.

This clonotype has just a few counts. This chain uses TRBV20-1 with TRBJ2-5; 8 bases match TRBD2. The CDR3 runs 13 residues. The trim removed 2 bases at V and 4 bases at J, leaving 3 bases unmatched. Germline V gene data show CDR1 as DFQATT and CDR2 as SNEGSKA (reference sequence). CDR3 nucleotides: TGCAGTGCTAGATCCAGCGGGGGAGAGACCCAGTACTTC. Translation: CSARSSGGETQYF.

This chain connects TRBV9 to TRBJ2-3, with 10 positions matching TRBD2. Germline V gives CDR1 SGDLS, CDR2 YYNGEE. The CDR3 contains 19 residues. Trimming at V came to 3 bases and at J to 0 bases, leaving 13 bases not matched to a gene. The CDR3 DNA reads TGTGCCAGCAGCGCGCGGGCTAGCGGGGGAGAACCTAGCACAGATACGCAGTATTTT. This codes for CASSARASGGEPSTDTQYF.